Sequencing of this T cell receptor beta chain was carried out in a study of shared clonotypes between healthy human individuals. Looking at the study overall: CD4 naive and CD4 memory each took three plates per donor, while CD8 naive took two and CD8 memory one.

Study donors comprised healthy, HIV-negative adults devoid of recent acute infection or vaccination. The V gene's germline CDR1 is MGHRA and CDR2 YSYEKL. V gave up 1 base and J gave up 5 bases, with 14 bases separating them. This CDR3 spans 15 amino acids. Repertoires were generated with immunoSEQ multiplex PCR, while TCRdb's copy carries only in-frame clones and drops some. Of about 2.4 million clones listed, approximately 94% are singletons. The chain couples TRBV4-1 to TRBJ2-5; D might be TRBD2 (7 bases). The TCR sequence derives from a man aged 18 to 30 in good health. Source material: naive CD4+ T cells sorted from blood. Subset of the sample: CD45RA+ positively selected. The CDR3 is CASSQAGTTGETQYF. Written as DNA, the CDR3 is TGCGCCAGCAGCCAAGCCGGGACTACAGGGGAGACCCAGTACTTC.